The clone carrying this TCR beta chain has just a few counts. This sample is part of a study of T-cell memory formation after mild COVID-19. The ends were cut back, 1 base at V and 5 bases at J, with 14 bases in the middle. CDR3 length equals 15 residues. In germline, CDR1 is SEHNR, CDR2 FQNEAQ (reference sequence). TCRdb analysed the 5' RACE reads with MiXCR anew, one entry per CDR3 protein. The sample includes over 150,000 distinct CDR3 sequences, about 21% seen only once; the top ten take around 23%. The specimen sequenced was PBMCs or a T cell subset sorted from them (not recorded which). This rearrangement joins TRBV7-9 to TRBJ2-5; tentative D call: TRBD1 (5 bases). The clonotype originates from an adult woman who had mild COVID-19 (a few samples of this study predate the infection). Cell type and time point are not known. The CDR3 nucleotides are TGTGCCAGCAGCTTAGAACGCGCAGGGTGGGAGACCCAGTACTTC. Its translation: CASSLERAGWETQYF.